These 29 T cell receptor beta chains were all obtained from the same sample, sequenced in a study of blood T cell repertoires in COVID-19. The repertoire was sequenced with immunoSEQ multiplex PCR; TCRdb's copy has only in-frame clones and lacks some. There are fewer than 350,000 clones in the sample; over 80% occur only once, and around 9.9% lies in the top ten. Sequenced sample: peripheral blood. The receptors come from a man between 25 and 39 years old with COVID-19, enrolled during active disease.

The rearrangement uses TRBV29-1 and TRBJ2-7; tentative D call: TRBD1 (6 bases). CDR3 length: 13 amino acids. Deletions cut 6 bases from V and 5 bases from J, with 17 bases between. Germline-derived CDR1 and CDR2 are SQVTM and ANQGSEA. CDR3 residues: CSVTGNFANEQYF. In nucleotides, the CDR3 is TGCAGCGTAACAGGGAATTTTGCCAACGAGCAGTACTTC.

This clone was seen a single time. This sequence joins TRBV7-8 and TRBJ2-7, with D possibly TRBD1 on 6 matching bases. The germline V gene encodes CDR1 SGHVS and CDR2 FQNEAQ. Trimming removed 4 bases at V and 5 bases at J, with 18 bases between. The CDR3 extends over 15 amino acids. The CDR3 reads CASSSISQGWDEQYF. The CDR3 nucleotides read TGTGCCAGCAGCTCTATAAGTCAGGGGTGGGACGAGCAGTACTTC. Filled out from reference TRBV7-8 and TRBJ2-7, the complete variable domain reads GAGVSQSPRYKVAKRGQDVALRCDPISGHVSLFWYQQALGQGPEFLTYFQNEAQLDKSGLPSDRFFAERPEGSVSTLKIQRTQQEDSAVYLCASSSISQGWDEQYFGPGTRLTVT.

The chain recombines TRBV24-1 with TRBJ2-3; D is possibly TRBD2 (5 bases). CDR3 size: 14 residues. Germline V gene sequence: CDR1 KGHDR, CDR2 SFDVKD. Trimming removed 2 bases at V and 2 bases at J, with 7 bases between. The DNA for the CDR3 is TGTGCCACCAGTGATTACGGGGACACAGATACGCAGTATTTT. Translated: CATSDYGDTDTQYF.

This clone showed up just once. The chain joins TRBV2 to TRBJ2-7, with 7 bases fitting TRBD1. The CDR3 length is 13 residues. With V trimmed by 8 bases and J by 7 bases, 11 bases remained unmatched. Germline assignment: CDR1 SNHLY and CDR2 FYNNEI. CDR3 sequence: CASSGTVSWEQYF. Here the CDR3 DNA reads TGTGCCAGCTCCGGGACAGTAAGCTGGGAGCAGTACTTC.

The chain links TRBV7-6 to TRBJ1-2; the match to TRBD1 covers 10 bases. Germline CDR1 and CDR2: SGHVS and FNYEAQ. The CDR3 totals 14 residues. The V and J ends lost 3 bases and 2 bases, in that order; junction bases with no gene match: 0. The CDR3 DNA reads TGTGCCAGCAGCTTGGGACAGGGGAACTATGGCTACACCTTC. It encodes CASSLGQGNYGYTF.

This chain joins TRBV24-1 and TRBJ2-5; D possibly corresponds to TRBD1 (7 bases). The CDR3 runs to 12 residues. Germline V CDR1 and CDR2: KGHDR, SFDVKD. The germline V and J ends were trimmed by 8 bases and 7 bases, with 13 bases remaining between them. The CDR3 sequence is CATMEGAGTQYF. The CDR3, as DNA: TGTGCCACCATGGAGGGGGCAGGGACCCAGTACTTC.

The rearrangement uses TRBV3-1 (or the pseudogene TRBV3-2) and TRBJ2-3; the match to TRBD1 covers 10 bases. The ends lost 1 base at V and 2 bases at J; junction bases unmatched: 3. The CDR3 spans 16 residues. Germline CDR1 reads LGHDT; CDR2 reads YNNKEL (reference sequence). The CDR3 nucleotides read TGTGCCAGCAGCCAAGGGACAGGGGGTTTCACAGATACGCAGTATTTT. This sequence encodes CASSQGTGGFTDTQYF.

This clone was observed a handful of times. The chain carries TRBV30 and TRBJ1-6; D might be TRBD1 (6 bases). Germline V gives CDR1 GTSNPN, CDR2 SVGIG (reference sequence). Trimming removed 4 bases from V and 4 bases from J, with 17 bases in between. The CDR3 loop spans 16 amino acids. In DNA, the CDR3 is TGTGCCTGGACGGGGGGCAGGCTAACTTATAATTCACCCCTCCACTTT. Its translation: CAWTGGRLTYNSPLHF.

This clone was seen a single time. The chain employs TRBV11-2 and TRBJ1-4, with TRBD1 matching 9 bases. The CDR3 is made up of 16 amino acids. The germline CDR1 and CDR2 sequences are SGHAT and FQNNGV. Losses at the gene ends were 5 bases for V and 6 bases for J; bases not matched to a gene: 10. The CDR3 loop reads CASSPRDRVSYEKLFF. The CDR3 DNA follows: TGTGCCAGCAGCCCCCGGGACAGGGTTTCATATGAAAAACTGTTTTTT.

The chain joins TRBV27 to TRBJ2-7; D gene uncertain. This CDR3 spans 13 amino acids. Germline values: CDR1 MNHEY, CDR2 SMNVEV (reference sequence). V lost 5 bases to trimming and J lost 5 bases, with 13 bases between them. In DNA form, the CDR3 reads TGTGCCAGCAGTACCGGTCCCCGGGACGAGCAGTACTTC. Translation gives CASSTGPRDEQYF.

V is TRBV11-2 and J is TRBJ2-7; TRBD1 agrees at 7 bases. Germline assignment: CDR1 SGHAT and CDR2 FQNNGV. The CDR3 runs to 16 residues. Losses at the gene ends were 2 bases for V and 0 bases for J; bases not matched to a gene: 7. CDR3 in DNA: TGTGCCAGCAGCTTACTCACCGGGACAGCCTCCTACGAGCAGTACTTC. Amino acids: CASSLLTGTASYEQYF.

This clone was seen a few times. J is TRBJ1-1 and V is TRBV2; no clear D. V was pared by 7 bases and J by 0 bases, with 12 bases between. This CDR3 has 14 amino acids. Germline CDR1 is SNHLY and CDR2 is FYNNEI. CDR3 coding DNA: TGTGCCAGCAAGGAGGGCAGCTTGAACACTGAAGCTTTCTTT. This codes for CASKEGSLNTEAFF. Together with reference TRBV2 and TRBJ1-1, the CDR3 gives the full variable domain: EPEVTQTPSHQVTQMGQEVILRCVPISNHLYFYWYRQILGQKVEFLVSFYNNEISEKSEIFDDQFSVERPDGSNFTLKIRSTKLEDSAMYFCASKEGSLNTEAFFGQGTRLTVV.

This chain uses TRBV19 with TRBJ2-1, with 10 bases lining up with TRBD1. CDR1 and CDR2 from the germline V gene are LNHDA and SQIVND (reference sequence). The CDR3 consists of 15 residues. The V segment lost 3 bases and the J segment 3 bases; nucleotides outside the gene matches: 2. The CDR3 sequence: CASSMGTGDYNEQFF. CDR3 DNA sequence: TGTGCCAGTAGTATGGGGACAGGGGACTACAATGAGCAGTTCTTC.

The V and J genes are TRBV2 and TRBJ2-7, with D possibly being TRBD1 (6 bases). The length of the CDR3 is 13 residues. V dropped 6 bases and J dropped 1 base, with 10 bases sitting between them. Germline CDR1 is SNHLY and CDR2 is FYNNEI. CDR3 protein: CASRRTASYEQYF. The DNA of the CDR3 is TGTGCCAGCAGGAGGACAGCTTCCTACGAGCAGTACTTC. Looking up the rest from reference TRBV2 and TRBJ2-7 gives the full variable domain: EPEVTQTPSHQVTQMGQEVILRCVPISNHLYFYWYRQILGQKVEFLVSFYNNEISEKSEIFDDQFSVERPDGSNFTLKIRSTKLEDSAMYFCASRRTASYEQYFGPGTRLTVT.

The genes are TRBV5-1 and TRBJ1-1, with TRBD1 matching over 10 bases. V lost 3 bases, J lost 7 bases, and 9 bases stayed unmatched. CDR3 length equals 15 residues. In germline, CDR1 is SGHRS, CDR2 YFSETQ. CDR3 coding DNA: TGCGCCAGCAGCTCAGTACCGACAGGGGGCAGTGAAGCTTTCTTT. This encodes CASSSVPTGGSEAFF.

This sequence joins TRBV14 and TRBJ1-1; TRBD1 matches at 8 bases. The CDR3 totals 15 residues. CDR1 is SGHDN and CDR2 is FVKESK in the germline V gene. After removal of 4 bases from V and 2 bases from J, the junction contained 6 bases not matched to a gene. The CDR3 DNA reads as TGTGCCAGCAGCCCTTGGACAGGGCGTAACACTGAAGCTTTCTTT. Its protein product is CASSPWTGRNTEAFF.

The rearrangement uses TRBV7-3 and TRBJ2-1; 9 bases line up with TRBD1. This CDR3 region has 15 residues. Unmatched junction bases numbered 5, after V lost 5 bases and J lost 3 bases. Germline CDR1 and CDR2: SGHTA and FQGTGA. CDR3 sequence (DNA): TGTGCCAGCAGCGCGTCGGGACAGGGCTACAATGAGCAGTTCTTC. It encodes CASSASGQGYNEQFF.

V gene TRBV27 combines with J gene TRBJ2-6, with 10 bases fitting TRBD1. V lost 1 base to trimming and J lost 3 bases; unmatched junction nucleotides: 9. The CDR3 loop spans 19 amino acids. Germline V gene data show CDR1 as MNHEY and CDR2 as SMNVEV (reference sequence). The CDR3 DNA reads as TGTGCCAGCAGTTTATGGGGACAGGGGATCCTAGGTGGGGCCAACGTCCTGACTTTC. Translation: CASSLWGQGILGGANVLTF.

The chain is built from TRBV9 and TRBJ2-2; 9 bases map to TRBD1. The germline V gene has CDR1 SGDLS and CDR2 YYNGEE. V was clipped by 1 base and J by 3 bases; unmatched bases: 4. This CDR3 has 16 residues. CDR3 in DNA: TGTGCCAGCAGCGTAAGAACAGGGGGCTACACCGGGGAGCTGTTTTTT. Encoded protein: CASSVRTGGYTGELFF.

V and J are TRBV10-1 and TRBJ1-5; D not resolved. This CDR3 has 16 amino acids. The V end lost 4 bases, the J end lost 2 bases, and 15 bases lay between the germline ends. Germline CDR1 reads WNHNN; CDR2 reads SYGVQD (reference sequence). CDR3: CASSGRRVLGNQPQHF. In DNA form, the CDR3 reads TGCGCCAGCAGTGGGCGCCGGGTTCTGGGCAATCAGCCCCAGCATTTT.

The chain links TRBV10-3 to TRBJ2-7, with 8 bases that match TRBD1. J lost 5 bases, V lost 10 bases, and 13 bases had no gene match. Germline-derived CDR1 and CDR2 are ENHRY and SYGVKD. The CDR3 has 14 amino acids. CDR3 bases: TGTGCCACCAGGGGTGGACAGGGAATAAACGAGCAGTACTTC. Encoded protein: CATRGGQGINEQYF.

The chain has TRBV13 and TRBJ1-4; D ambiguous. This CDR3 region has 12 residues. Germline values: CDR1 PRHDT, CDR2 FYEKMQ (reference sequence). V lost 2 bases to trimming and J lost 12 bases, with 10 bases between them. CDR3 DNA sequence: TGTGCCAGCAGCTTAAGTTTCGGAGAACTGTTTTTT. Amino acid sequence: CASSLSFGELFF.

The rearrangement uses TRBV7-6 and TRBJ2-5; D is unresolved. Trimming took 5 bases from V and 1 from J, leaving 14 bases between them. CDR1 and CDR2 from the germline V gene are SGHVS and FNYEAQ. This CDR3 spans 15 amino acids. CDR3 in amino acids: CASSANPVVQETQYF. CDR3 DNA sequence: TGTGCCAGCAGCGCCAACCCGGTGGTCCAAGAGACCCAGTACTTC.

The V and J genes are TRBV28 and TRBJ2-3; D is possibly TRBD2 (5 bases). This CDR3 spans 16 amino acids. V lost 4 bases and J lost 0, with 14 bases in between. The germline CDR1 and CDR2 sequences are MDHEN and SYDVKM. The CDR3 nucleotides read TGTGCCAGCAGTTCCCTTGGAGGCACTAGCACAGATACGCAGTATTTT. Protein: CASSSLGGTSTDTQYF.

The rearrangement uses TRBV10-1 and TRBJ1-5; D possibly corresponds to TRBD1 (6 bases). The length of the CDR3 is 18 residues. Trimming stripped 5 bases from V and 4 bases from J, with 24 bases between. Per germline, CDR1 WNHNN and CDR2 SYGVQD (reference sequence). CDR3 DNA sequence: TGCGCCAGCAGTTTACGGGACATCCGAGAGGGTCTTAATCAGCCCCAGCATTTT. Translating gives CASSLRDIREGLNQPQHF.

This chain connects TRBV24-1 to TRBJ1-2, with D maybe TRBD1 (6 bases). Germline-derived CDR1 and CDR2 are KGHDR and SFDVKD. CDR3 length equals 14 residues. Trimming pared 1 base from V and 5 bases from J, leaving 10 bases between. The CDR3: CATSDFGQMYGYTF. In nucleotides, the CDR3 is TGTGCCACCAGTGATTTTGGACAGATGTATGGCTACACCTTC.

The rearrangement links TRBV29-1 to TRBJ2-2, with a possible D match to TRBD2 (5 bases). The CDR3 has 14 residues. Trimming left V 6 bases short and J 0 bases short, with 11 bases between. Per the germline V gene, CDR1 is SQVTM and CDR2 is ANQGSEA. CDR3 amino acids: CSVGENANTGELFF. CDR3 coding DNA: TGCAGCGTCGGGGAGAACGCGAACACCGGGGAGCTGTTTTTT.

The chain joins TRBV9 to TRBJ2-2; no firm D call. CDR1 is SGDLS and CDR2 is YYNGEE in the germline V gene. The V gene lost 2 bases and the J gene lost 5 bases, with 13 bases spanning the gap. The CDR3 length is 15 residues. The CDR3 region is CASSVNTAKTGELFF. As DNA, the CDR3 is TGTGCCAGCAGCGTCAATACTGCAAAGACCGGGGAGCTGTTTTTT.

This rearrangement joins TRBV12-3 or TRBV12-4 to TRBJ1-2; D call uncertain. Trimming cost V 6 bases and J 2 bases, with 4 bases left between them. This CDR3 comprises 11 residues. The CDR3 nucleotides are TGTGCCAGCAGCCTCAACTATGGCTACACCTTC. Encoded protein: CASSLNYGYTF.